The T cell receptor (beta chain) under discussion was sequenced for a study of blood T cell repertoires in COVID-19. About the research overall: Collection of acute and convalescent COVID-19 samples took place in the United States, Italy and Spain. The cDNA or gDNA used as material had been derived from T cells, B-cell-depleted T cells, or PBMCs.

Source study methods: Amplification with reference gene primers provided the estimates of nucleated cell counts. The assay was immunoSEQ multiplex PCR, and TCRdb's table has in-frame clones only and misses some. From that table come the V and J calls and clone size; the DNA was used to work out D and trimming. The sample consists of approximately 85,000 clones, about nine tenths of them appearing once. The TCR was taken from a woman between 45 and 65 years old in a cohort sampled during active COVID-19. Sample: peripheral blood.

The CDR3 spells CASSVVEGMNTEAFF. The CDR3, as DNA: TGTGCCAGCAGCGTAGTAGAGGGTATGAACACTGAAGCTTTCTTT. This rearrangement joins TRBV9 to TRBJ1-1; no definite D call. V was pared by 0 bases and J by 0 bases, with 9 bases between. Per the germline V gene, CDR1 is SGDLS and CDR2 is YYNGEE. This CDR3 is built from 15 residues.